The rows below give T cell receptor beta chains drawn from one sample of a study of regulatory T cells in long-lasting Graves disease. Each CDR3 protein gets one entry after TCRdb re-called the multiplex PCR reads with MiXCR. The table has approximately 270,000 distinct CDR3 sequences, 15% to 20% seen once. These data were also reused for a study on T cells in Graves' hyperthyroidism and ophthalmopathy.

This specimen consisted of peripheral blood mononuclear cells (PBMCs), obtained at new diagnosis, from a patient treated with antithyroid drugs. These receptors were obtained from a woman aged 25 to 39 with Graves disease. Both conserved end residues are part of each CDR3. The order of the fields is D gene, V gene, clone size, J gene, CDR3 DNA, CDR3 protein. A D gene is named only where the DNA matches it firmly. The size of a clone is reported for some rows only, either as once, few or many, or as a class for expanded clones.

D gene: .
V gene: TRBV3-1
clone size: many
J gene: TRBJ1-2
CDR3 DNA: TGTGCCAGCAGCCAAGCGGCGGGCAGGGTAAACTATGGCTACACCTTC
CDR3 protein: CASSQAAGRVNYGYTF

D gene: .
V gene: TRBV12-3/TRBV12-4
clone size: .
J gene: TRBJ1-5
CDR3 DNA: TGTGCCAGCACTCCTGGGAAGGGCAATCAGCCCCAGCATTTT
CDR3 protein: CASTPGKGNQPQHF

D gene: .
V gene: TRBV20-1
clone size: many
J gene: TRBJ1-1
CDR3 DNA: TGCAGTGCTAGGTACACTGAAGCTTTCTTT
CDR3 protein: CSARYTEAFF

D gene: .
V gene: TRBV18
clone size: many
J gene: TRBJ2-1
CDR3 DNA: TGTGCCAGCTCACCACCGTCGGCCGATGAGCAGCTCTTC
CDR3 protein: CASSPPSADEQLF

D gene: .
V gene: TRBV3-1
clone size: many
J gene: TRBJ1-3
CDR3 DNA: TGTGCCAGCAGCCAAGCGAGGAACACCATATATTTT
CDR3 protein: CASSQARNTIYF

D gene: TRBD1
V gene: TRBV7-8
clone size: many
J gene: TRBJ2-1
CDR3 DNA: TGTGCCAGCAGCAGAACAGGGGGCTCCTACAATGAGCAGTTCTTC
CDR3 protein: CASSRTGGSYNEQFF

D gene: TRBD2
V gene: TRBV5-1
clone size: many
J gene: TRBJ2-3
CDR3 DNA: TGTGCCAGCAGCTTTGGGACTAGCGGCACAGATACGCAGTATTTT
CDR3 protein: CASSFGTSGTDTQYF

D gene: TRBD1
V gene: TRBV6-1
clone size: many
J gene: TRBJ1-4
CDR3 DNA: TGTGCCAGCAGTACGACAGGGGGTGAAAAACTGTTTTTT
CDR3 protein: CASSTTGGEKLFF

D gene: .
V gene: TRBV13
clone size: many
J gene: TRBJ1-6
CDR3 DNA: TGTGCCAGCAGCTCAGGGGTTTCTAATTCACCCCTCCACTTT
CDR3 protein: CASSSGVSNSPLHF

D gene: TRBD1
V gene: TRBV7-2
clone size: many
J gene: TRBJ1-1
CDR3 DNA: TGTGCCAGCAGCTTAGAAACAGGGGCAGGTAGAGTGGCTTTCTTT
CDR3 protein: CASSLETGAGRVAFF

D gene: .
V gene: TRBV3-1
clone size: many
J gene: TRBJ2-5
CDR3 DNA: TGTGCCAGCAGCCAAGGTCTAGGGGGGACCCAGTACTTC
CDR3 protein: CASSQGLGGTQYF

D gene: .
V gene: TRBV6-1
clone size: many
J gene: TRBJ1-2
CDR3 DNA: TGTGCCAGCAGTGAAATGTTCATGGGCTGGATAGCCGACTATGGCTACACCTTC
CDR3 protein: CASSEMFMGWIADYGYTF

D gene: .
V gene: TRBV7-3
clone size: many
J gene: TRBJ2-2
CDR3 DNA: TGTGCCAGCAGCTTAAGATTCTCTTCTAACACCGGGGAGCTGTTTTTT
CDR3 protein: CASSLRFSSNTGELFF

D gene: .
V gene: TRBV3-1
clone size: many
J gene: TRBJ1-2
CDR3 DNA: TGTGCCAGCAGCCAAATCCTACAGGGAATCTATGGCTACACCTTC
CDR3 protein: CASSQILQGIYGYTF

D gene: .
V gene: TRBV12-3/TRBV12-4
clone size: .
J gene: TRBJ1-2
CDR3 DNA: .
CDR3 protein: CASTNQTSMYLCASTSRGPYGYTF

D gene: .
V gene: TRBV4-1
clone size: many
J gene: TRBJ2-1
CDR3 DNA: TGCGCCAGCAGCCAAGTTGGCACAGGGTTCTACAATGAGCAGTTCTTC
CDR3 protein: CASSQVGTGFYNEQFF

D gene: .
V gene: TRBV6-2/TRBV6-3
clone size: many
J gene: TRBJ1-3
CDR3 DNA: TGTGCCAGCAGACCATTAGGCGGAAACACCATATATTTT
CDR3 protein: CASRPLGGNTIYF

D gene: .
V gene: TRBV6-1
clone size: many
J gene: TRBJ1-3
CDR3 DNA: TGTGCCAGCAGCTTTGCCTCTGGAAACACCATATATTTT
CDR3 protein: CASSFASGNTIYF

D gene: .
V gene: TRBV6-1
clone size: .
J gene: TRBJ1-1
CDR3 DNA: TGTGCCAGCAGTCCGGACGGAGAACTGAACACTGAAGCTTTCTTT
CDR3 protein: CASSPDGELNTEAFF

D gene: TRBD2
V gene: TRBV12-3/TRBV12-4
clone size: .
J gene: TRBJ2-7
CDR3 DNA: TGTGCCAGCAGTTTGGCTAGCGGGTTATTCGAGCAGTACTTC
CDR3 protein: CASSLASGLFEQYF

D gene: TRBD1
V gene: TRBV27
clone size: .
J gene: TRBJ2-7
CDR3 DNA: TGTGCCAGCAGTTTCCGGGACAGCTCCTACGAGCAGTACTTC
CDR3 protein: CASSFRDSSYEQYF

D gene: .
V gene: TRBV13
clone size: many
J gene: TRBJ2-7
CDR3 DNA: TGTGCCAGCAGCTTAGGGCCCGTCGAGCAGTACTTC
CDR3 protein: CASSLGPVEQYF

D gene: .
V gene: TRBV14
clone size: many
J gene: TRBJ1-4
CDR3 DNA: TGTGCCAGCAGCCAAGCTTGGGTCGGCGAAAAACTGTTTTTT
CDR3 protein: CASSQAWVGEKLFF

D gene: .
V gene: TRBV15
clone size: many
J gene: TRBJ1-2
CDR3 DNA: TGTGCCACCAGCAGAGGATTGGAACAGGTTGGAACTAACTATGGCTACACCTTC
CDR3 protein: CATSRGLEQVGTNYGYTF

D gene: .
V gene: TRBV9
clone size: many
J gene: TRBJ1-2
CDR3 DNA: TGTGCCAGCAGCGTCTGGGGGAACTATGGCTACACCTTC
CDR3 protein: CASSVWGNYGYTF

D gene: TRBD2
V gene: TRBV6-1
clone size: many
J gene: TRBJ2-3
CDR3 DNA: TGTGCCAGCACCGGGCTTCTCCAAGGACTAGCGGAGTTCACAGATACGCAGTATTTT
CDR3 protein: CASTGLLQGLAEFTDTQYF

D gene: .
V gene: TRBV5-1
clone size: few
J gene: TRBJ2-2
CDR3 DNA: TGCGCCAGCAGCTTGGGGTCTGCCGGGGAGCTGTTTTTT
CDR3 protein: CASSLGSAGELFF

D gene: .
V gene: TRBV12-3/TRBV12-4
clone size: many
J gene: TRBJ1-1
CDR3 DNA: TGTGCCAGCAGTTTAAGCGCGGGTGAGAGGAAAGCTTTCTTT
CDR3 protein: CASSLSAGERKAFF

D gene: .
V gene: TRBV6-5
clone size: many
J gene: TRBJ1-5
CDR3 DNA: TGTGCCAGCAGTTATTACTCGGGGTCGGATGGCGATCAGCCCCAGCATTTT
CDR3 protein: CASSYYSGSDGDQPQHF

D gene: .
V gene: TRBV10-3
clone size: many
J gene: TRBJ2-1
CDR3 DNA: TGTGCCATCAGTGCCCAGGGTAAGCACAATGAGCAGTTCTTC
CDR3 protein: CAISAQGKHNEQFF

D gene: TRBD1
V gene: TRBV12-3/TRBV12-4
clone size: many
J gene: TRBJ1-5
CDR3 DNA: TGTGCCAGCAGCTTAGGCCCCCGGACAGGGAACAATCAGCCCCAGCATTTT
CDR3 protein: CASSLGPRTGNNQPQHF

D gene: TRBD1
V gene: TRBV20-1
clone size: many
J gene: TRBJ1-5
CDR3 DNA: TGCAGTGCCGGACAGGGGAGGCAGCCCCAGCATTTT
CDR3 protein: CSAGQGRQPQHF

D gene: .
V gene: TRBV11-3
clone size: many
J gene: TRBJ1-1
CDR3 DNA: TGTGCCAGCAGCCTGAGGGGGGGGGCGACTGAAGCTTTCTTT
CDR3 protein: CASSLRGGATEAFF

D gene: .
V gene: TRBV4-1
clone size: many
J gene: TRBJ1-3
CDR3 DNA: TGCGCCAGCAGCCAAGACAGGCTGGGCTCTGGAAACACCATATATTTT
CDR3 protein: CASSQDRLGSGNTIYF

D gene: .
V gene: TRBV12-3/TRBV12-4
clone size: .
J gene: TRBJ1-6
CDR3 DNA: TGTGCCAGCAGTTTAATGGGTAATTGGGAATCACCCCTCCACTTT
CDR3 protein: CASSLMGNWESPLHF

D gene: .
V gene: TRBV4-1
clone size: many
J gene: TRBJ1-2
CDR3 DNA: TGCGCCAGCAGCCAAGAGGGGGCGCGGGGCTACACCTTC
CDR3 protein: CASSQEGARGYTF

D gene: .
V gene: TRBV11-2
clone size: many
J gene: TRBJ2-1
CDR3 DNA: TGTGCCAGCAGCTTAGAAATTTTTAGCTCCTACAATGAGCAGTTCTTC
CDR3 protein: CASSLEIFSSYNEQFF

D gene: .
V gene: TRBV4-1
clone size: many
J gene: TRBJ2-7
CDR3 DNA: TGCGCCAGCAGCCAAGATCGCGATAGGGGACGTCCCTACGAGCAGTACTTC
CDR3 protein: CASSQDRDRGRPYEQYF

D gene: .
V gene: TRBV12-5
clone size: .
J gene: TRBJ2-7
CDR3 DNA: TGTGCTAGTGGTTTGACGGGTTACGAGCAGTACTTC
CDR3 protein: CASGLTGYEQYF

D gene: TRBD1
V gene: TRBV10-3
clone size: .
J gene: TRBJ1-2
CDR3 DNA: TGTGCCATCAGTGAGAGACAGGGGGGTGGCTACACCTTC
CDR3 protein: CAISERQGGGYTF

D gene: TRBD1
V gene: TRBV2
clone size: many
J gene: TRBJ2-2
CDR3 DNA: TGTGCCAGCAGTGAAACGGGACAGGGGTCCGGGGAGCTGTTTTTT
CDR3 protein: CASSETGQGSGELFF

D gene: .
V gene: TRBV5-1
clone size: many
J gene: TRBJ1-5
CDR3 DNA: TGCGCCAGCAGCCAACAGGGAGGGGATCAGCCCCAGCATTTT
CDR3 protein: CASSQQGGDQPQHF

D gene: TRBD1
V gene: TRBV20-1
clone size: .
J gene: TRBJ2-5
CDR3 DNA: TGCAGTGCTAGAGATCTGCCAGGGGGCGTGACCCAGTACTTC
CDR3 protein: CSARDLPGGVTQYF

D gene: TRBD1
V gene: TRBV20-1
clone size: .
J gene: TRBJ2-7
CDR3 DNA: TGCAGTGCTAGGCAAGGGGACAGTCACTACGAGCAGTACTTC
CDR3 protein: CSARQGDSHYEQYF

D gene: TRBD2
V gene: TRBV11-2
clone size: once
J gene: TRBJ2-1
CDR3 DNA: TGTGCCAGCAGCTTAGATCTGGCTAGCGGGGCCCAATTGTACAATGAGCAGTTCTTC
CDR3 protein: CASSLDLASGAQLYNEQFF

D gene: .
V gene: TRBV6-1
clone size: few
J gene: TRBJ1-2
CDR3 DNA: TGTGCCAGCAGTGAGTGGGGGCTCGGCTACACCTTC
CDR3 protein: CASSEWGLGYTF

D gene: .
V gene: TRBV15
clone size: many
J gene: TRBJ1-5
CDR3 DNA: TGTGCCACCAGCGGCCCCCCGGGACGGCAGATTTATAGCAATCAGCCCCAGCATTTT
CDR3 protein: CATSGPPGRQIYSNQPQHF

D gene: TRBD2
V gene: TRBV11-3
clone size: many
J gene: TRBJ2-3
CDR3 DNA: TGTGCCAGCAGCTTAGGGCCCAGCGGGATCACAGATACGCAGTATTTT
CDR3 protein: CASSLGPSGITDTQYF

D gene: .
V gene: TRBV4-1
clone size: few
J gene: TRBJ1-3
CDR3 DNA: TGCGCCAGCAGCTCGGTCAGGGGCCCCTCTGGAAACACCATATATTTT
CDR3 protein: CASSSVRGPSGNTIYF

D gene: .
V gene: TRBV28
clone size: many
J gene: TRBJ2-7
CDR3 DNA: TGTGCCAGCAGTTTGGGCCTCGCCTACGAGCAGTACTTC
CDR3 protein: CASSLGLAYEQYF

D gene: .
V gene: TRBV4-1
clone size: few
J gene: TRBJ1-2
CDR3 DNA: TGCGCCAGCAGGAAGGGGTATTTAGGTGGCTACACCTTC
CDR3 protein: CASRKGYLGGYTF

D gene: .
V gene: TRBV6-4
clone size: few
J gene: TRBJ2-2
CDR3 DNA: TGTGCCAGCAGTGACTCGTTAAACACCGGGGAGCTGTTTTTT
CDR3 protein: CASSDSLNTGELFF

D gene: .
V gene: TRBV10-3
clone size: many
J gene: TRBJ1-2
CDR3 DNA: TGTGCCATCAGTGAGACAGCTTATGGCTACACCTTC
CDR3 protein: CAISETAYGYTF

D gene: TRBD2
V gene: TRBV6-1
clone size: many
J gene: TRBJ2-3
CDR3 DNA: TGTGCCAGCAGACGGGGGGGCCCGGCAGATACGCAGTATTTT
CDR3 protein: CASRRGGPADTQYF

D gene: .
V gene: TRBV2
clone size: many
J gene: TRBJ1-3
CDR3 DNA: TGTGCCAGCACCGAAGCTCAGTGGGGCTCTGGAAACACCATATATTTT
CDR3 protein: CASTEAQWGSGNTIYF

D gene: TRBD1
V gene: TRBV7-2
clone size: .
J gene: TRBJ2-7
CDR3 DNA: TGTGCCAGCAGCTCGACAGGGGGCTGGAAGCAGTACTTC
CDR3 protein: CASSSTGGWKQYF

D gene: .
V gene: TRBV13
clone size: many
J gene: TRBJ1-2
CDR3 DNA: TGTGCCAGCAGCTTAAGAGGCTATGGCTACACCTTC
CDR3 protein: CASSLRGYGYTF

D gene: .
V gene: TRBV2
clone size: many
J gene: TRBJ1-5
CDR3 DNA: TGTGCCAGCAGTGCTGATTCGCAGGGTGTTCAGCCCCAGCATTTT
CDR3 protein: CASSADSQGVQPQHF

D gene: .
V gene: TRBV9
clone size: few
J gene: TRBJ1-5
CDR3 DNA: TGTGCCAGCAGCGTAGGACAGGAGAATCAGCCCCAGCATTTT
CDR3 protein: CASSVGQENQPQHF

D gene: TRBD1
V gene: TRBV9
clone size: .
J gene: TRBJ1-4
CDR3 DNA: TGTGCCAGCAGCCCACGACAGGGGATTTATGAAAAACTGTTTTTT
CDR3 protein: CASSPRQGIYEKLFF